The sequence of this T cell receptor beta chain was determined in a study of blood T cell repertoires in COVID-19. Study-level background: Sites across the United States, Italy and Spain contributed samples from acute and convalescent COVID-19. PBMCs, B-cell-depleted T cells, or T cells provided the cDNA or gDNA that made up the material.

Per the original methods: The authors estimated nucleated cell counts from reference gene primer amplification. Data came from immunoSEQ multiplex PCR; TCRdb stores just in-frame clones and leaves some out. D and trimming come from the DNA, and the V and J calls and clone size come from that table. Of around 150,000 clones listed, roughly 71% were seen once; the top ten hold more than 3%. The CDR3 extends over 15 amino acids. Germline lookup yields CDR1 SGHNT and CDR2 YYREEE (reference sequence). The ends were cut back, 4 bases at V and 2 bases at J, with 14 bases in the middle. Sequencing used peripheral blood. The rearrangement uses TRBV5-4 and TRBJ2-3; D is uncertain. This receptor was taken from a woman of 80 years or more with acute or convalescent COVID-19. The DNA for the CDR3 is TGTGCCAGCAGCCGCGACGGGTTCTACACAGATACGCAGTATTTT. Amino acid sequence: CASSRDGFYTDTQYF. Supplemented by reference TRBV5-4 and TRBJ2-3, the full variable domain reads ETGVTQSPTHLIKTRGQQVTLRCSSQSGHNTVSWYQQALGQGPQFIFQYYREEENGRGNFPPRFSGLQFPNYSSELNVNALELDDSALYLCASSRDGFYTDTQYFGPGTRLTVL.